The entry below describes one T cell receptor beta chain. This sample was taken from a study of blood T cell repertoires in COVID-19. Study-wide background: The United States, Italy and Spain provided the acute and convalescent COVID-19 samples. PBMCs, B-cell-depleted T cells, or T cells provided the cDNA or gDNA that made up the material.

Per germline, CDR1 SGHAT and CDR2 FQNNGV. This CDR3 spans 16 amino acids. J lost 4 bases, V lost 1 base, and 7 bases had no gene match. In the authors' methods: Quantification of nucleated cells was approximated via reference gene primer amplification. TCRdb's copy holds only in-frame clones and misses some; the assay was immunoSEQ multiplex PCR. Clone size and the V and J calls come from that table; the DNA yielded D and trimming. In the table there are 60,000 to 70,000 clones, approximately 86% of which are singletons. The sample taken for sequencing was peripheral blood. This receptor was obtained from a woman in her fifties or sixties with acute or convalescent COVID-19. The J gene is TRBJ2-3, the V gene TRBV11-2; TRBD2 matches 8 bases. The CDR3 here is CASSLAGGAFSDTQYF. The CDR3 DNA sequence: TGTGCCAGCAGCTTAGCCGGGGGGGCTTTTTCAGATACGCAGTATTTT.